Sequencing of this TCR beta chain was carried out in a study of blood T cells in healthy people across ages. To note about this clonotype: This may come from a read error, since a much larger clone is one base off.

With a J-beta primer mix and a sample-barcoded 5' primer, a second PCR ran about 6 to 11 cycles. MiXCR, run by TCRdb on the 5' RACE reads, gives a single entry per CDR3 protein. The repertoire holds roughly 900,000 distinct CDR3 sequences, with more than 25% as singletons. This TCR was sampled from a woman at least 80 years old in good health. Sample: blood.

The CDR3 DNA is TGTGCCAGCAGCTGGTTAACTAGCCCCAATGAGCAGTTCTTC. Translated, it gives CASSWLTSPNEQFF. The genes are TRBV11-2 and TRBJ2-1; perhaps TRBD2 as D (6 bases). Trimming removed 4 bases at V and 6 bases at J, with 13 bases between. The CDR3 has 14 amino acids. CDR1 and CDR2 (germline): SGHAT, FQNNGV.